These 15 T cell receptor beta chains came from one sample sequenced in a study of shared clonotypes between healthy human individuals (dated by TCRdb to 2018 to 2021). The library relied on the immunoSEQ multiplex PCR assay. Sourced from immuneACCESS, this table was stored by TCRdb with only in-frame sequences that have V and J called. A share of the clones is absent; for the studies checked, an unresolved V gene accounts for under half, and the remainder has no known explanation. Counted in this sample were about 610,000 clones; 96% of them appeared once. Of the sample, about 0.12% is held by the ten largest clones. CD8 naive samples consisted of CD45RO-negative cells that were positively selected for CCR7, yielding a CD45RA+CCR7+ population without TemRA cells. Sequencing was carried out using naive CD8+ T cells sorted from blood. In the paper's terms, the cell subset or site label means: CD45RA+CCR7+. These receptors were collected from a woman between 25 and 40 years old in good health.

The V gene is TRBV11-2, the J gene TRBJ1-2; possible D gene TRBD1, 6 bases. The V end was cut by 5 bases, the J end by 3 bases, with 13 bases between. Germline lookup yields CDR1 SGHAT and CDR2 FQNNGV. The CDR3 contains 14 residues. The CDR3 reads CASSNSGQHYGYTF. Here the CDR3 DNA reads TGTGCCAGCAGCAATTCAGGACAGCACTATGGCTACACCTTC.

V gene TRBV5-6 combines with J gene TRBJ2-5; possible D gene TRBD1, 6 bases. The CDR3 is made up of 13 amino acids. Germline loops: CDR1 SGHDT, CDR2 YYEEEE. Trimming shortened V by 3 bases and J by 3 bases, and 9 bases separated the two germline ends. CDR3 in DNA: TGTGCCAGCAGCTCTAGGACAGAAGAGACCCAGTACTTC. It codes for CASSSRTEETQYF.

The chain joins TRBV29-1 to TRBJ2-4, with D possibly matching TRBD1 (5 bases). The CDR3 totals 11 residues. In germline, CDR1 is SQVTM, CDR2 ANQGSEA. Trimming pared 6 bases from V and 7 bases from J, leaving 10 bases between. The CDR3 DNA is TGCAGCGTGGACAAAAATAACATTCAGTACTTC. This encodes CSVDKNNIQYF.

V usage is TRBV13 and J usage is TRBJ1-1; D is ambiguous. Germline lookup yields CDR1 PRHDT and CDR2 FYEKMQ (reference sequence). The CDR3 runs 11 residues. Trimming pared 3 bases from V and 4 bases from J, leaving 3 bases between. CDR3 bases: TGTGCCAGCAGCTTTAGCACTGAAGCTTTCTTT. Protein sequence: CASSFSTEAFF. Filled out from reference TRBV13 and TRBJ1-1, the complete variable domain reads AAGVIQSPRHLIKEKRETATLKCYPIPRHDTVYWYQQGPGQDPQFLISFYEKMQSDKGSIPDRFSAQQFSDYHSELNMSSLELGDSALYFCASSFSTEAFFGQGTRLTVV.

This chain links TRBV2 with TRBJ1-5; 8 positions agree with TRBD1. This CDR3 is built from 15 residues. Germline CDR1 SNHLY, CDR2 FYNNEI. Trimming removed 7 bases from V and 2 bases from J; junction bases left unmatched: 7. CDR3 region: CASTDRGKGNQPQHF. The CDR3 DNA reads as TGTGCCAGCACAGACAGGGGTAAGGGCAATCAGCCCCAGCATTTT.

This chain links TRBV28 with TRBJ1-4; D is ambiguous. The CDR3 contains 17 residues. Germline loops: CDR1 MDHEN, CDR2 SYDVKM. V lost 5 bases and J 9 bases, leaving 25 bases between the germline ends. The CDR3 is CASSPSPSRPVEKKLFF. The CDR3 coding sequence is TGTGCCAGCAGTCCGTCCCCCTCCAGGCCGGTGGAGAAAAAACTGTTTTTT.

This sequence joins TRBV6-4 and TRBJ2-1; 10 bases fit TRBD2. The CDR3 extends over 15 amino acids. Germline lookup yields CDR1 MRHNA and CDR2 SNTAGT. V trimming: 4 bases; J trimming: 9 bases; junction bases outside the gene matches: 9. CDR3 loop: CASSVASGSMGEQFF. In nucleotides, the CDR3 is TGTGCCAGCAGTGTCGCTAGCGGGAGTATGGGTGAGCAGTTCTTC.

The V call is TRBV5-1, the J call TRBJ1-2; D unresolved. V lost 0 bases, J lost 4 bases, and 10 bases lay in between. This CDR3 has 14 amino acids. Germline V gene lookup returns CDR1 SGHRS and CDR2 YFSETQ. The CDR3 region is CASSLVDSPYGYTF. CDR3 DNA sequence: TGCGCCAGCAGCTTGGTTGATTCCCCCTATGGCTACACCTTC.

V usage is TRBV19 and J usage is TRBJ1-5, with 7 bases identical to TRBD1. The CDR3 sequence is 15 residues long. The germline CDR1 and CDR2 sequences are LNHDA and SQIVND (reference sequence). J gave up 2 bases and V 7 bases, and 8 bases lay outside the gene matches. The CDR3, as DNA: TGTGCCAGTACCTCCGACAGGGTGGGCAATCAGCCCCAGCATTTT. Translating gives CASTSDRVGNQPQHF.

The chain joins TRBV19 to TRBJ2-1, with D unclear. This CDR3 region has 16 residues. The germline V and J ends were trimmed by 0 bases and 1 base, with 10 bases remaining between them. The germline CDR1 and CDR2 sequences are LNHDA and SQIVND (reference sequence). CDR3: CASSIDRGGSYNEQFF. CDR3 coding DNA: TGTGCCAGTAGTATAGACCGCGGCGGTTCCTACAATGAGCAGTTCTTC.

The V call is TRBV19, the J call TRBJ2-1, with 9 bases fitting TRBD2. The germline V gene has CDR1 LNHDA and CDR2 SQIVND (reference sequence). CDR3 size: 21 residues. J was trimmed by 6 bases and V by 0 bases; bases with no gene match: 21. DNA for the CDR3: TGTGCCAGTAGTATAGATCTAGGACAAGGACGTCAAAGGACTAGCGTCAATGAGCAGTTCTTC. Its protein is CASSIDLGQGRQRTSVNEQFF.

V gene TRBV29-1 combines with J gene TRBJ1-4; TRBD1 agrees at 8 bases. Unmatched junction bases numbered 5, after V lost 4 bases and J lost 7 bases. The CDR3 is made up of 13 amino acids. CDR1 and CDR2 (germline): SQVTM, ANQGSEA. CDR3 residues: CSVVQGAGEKLFF. For the CDR3, the DNA is TGCAGCGTTGTCCAGGGGGCTGGTGAAAAACTGTTTTTT.

The chain recombines TRBV11-2 with TRBJ1-1, with no clear D. The V and J ends lost 5 bases and 6 bases respectively, with 13 bases between them. CDR1 and CDR2 (germline): SGHAT, FQNNGV. The CDR3 extends over 13 amino acids. The DNA for the CDR3 is TGTGCCAGCAGCCCTCGGACGGCCCCTGAAGCTTTCTTT. This codes for CASSPRTAPEAFF. The full variable domain, completed using reference TRBV11-2 and TRBJ1-1, is EAGVAQSPRYKIIEKRQSVAFWCNPISGHATLYWYQQILGQGPKLLIQFQNNGVVDDSQLPKDRFSAERLKGVDSTLKIQPAKLEDSAVYLCASSPRTAPEAFFGQGTRLTVV.

V usage is TRBV28 and J usage is TRBJ2-1; 12 nucleotides align to TRBD2. The V gene end was trimmed by 5 bases and the J gene end by 7 bases; junction bases not matched to a gene: 6. The length of the CDR3 is 15 residues. Germline V gene data show CDR1 as MDHEN and CDR2 as SYDVKM. CDR3 DNA: TGTGCCAGCAGTCTCGGGACTAGCGGGTTGAATGAGCAGTTCTTC. This translates into CASSLGTSGLNEQFF.

The V gene is TRBV5-1, the J gene TRBJ1-2; TRBD1 matches 8 bases. Trimming removed 2 bases from V and 6 bases from J; junction bases left unmatched: 6. CDR1 is SGHRS and CDR2 is YFSETQ in the germline V gene. This CDR3 has 14 amino acids. CDR3 nucleotide sequence: TGCGCCAGCAGCTTCGGACAGGGAAAGGATGGCTACACCTTC. It specifies CASSFGQGKDGYTF.